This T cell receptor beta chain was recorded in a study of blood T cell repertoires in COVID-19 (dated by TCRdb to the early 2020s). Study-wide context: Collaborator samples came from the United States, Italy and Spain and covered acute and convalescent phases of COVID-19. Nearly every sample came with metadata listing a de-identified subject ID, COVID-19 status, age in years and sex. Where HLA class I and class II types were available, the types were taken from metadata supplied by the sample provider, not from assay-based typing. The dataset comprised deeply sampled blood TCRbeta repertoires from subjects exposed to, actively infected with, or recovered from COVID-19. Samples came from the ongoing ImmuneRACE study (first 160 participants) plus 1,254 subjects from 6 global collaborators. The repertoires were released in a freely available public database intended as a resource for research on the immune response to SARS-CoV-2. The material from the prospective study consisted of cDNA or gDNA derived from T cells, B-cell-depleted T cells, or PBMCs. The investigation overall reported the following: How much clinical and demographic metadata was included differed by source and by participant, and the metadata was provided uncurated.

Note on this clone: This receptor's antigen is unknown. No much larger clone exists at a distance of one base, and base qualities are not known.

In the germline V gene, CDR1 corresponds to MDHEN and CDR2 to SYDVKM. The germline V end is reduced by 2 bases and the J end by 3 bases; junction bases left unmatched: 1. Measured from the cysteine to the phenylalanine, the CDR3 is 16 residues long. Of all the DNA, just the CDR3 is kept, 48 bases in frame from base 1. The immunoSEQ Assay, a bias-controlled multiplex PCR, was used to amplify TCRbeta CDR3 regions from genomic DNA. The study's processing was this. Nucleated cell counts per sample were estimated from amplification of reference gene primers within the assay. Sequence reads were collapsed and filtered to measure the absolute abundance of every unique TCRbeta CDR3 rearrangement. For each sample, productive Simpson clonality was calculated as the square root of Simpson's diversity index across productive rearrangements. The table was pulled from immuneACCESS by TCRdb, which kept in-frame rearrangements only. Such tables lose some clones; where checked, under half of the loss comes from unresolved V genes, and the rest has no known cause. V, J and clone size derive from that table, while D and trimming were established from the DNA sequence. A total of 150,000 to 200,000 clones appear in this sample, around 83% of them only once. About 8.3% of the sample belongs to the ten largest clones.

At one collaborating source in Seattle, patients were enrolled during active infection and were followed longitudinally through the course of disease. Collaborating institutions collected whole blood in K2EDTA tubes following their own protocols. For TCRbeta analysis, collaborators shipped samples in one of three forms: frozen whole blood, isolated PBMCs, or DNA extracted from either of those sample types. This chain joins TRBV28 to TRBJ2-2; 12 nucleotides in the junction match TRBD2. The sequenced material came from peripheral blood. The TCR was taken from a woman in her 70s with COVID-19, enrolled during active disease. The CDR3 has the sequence CASSLGTSGYTGELFF. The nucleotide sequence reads TGTGCCAGCAGTTTAGGGACTAGCGGGTACACCGGGGAGCTGTTTTTT.